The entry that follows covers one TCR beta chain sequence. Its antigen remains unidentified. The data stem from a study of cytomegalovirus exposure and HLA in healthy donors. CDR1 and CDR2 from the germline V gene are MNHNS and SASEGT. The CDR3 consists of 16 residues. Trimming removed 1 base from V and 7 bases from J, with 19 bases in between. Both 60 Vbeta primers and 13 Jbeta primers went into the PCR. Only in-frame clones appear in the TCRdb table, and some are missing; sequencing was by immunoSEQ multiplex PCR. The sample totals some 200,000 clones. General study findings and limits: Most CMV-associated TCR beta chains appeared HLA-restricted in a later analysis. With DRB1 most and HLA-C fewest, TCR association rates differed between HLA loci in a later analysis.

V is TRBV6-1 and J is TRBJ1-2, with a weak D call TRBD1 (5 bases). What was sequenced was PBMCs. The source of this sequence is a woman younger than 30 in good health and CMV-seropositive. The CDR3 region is CASSEGRWAGIGGYTF. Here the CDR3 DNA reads TGTGCCAGCAGTGAAGGGCGATGGGCAGGGATAGGTGGCTACACCTTC.